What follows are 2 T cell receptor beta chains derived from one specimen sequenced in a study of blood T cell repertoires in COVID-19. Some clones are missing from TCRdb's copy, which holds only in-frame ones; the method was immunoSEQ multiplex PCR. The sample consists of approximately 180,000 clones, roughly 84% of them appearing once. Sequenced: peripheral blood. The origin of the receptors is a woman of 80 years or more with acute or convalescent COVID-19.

The CDR3 region is CASILETGRNTEAFF. For the CDR3, the DNA is TGTGCCAGCATTCTGGAGACAGGGAGGAACACTGAAGCTTTCTTT. The gene calls are TRBV6-5 and TRBJ1-1; 7 nucleotides agree with TRBD1. CDR1 and CDR2 (germline): MNHEY, SVGAGI. This CDR3 has 15 amino acids. The V segment lost 7 bases and the J segment 1 base; nucleotides outside the gene matches: 9.

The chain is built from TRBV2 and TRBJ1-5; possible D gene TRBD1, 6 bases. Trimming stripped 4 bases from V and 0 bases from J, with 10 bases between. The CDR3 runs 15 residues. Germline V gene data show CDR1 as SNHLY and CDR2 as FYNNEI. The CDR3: CASSVNRVSNQPQHF. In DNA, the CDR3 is TGTGCCAGCAGTGTCAACAGGGTTAGCAATCAGCCCCAGCATTTT. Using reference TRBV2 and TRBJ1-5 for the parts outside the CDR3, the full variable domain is EPEVTQTPSHQVTQMGQEVILRCVPISNHLYFYWYRQILGQKVEFLVSFYNNEISEKSEIFDDQFSVERPDGSNFTLKIRSTKLEDSAMYFCASSVNRVSNQPQHFGDGTRLSIL.